This T cell receptor (beta chain) was identified during a study of shared clonotypes between healthy human individuals. Looked up from germline, CDR1 is MNHEY and CDR2 is SMNVEV (reference sequence). With 6 bases clipped from V and 4 bases from J, the junction kept 10 bases outside the gene matches. The CDR3 spans 16 residues. TCRdb keeps only in-frame clones here, not all; method: immunoSEQ multiplex PCR. The repertoire consists of 600,000 to 750,000 clones, with over 60% occurring once and the leading ten covering under 2%. The TCR was taken from a woman under 40 in good health. Material for sequencing was memory CD4+ T cells sorted from blood. Subset given: CD45RA-negative fraction. The chain recombines TRBV27 with TRBJ2-3, with 10 bases lining up with TRBD2. CDR3 in amino acids: CASRNHPAGGPDTQYF. For the CDR3, the DNA is TGTGCCAGCAGAAACCATCCAGCGGGAGGGCCAGATACGCAGTATTTT.